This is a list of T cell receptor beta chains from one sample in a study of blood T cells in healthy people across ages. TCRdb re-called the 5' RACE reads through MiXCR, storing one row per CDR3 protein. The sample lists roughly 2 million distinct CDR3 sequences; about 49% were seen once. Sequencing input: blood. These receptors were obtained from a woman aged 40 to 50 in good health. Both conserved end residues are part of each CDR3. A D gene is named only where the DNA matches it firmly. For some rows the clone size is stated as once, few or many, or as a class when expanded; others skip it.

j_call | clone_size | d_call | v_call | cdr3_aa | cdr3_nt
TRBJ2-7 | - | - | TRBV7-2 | CASNLAKGGPYEQYF | TGTGCCAGCAACTTAGCCAAGGGCGGTCCCTACGAGCAGTACTTC
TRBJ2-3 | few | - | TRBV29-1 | CSVTEVAGSSVDTQYF | TGCAGCGTAACAGAGGTGGCAGGTTCAAGTGTAGATACGCAGTATTTT
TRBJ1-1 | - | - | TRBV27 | CASSFNPWGTEAFF | TGTGCCAGCAGTTTTAATCCCTGGGGCACTGAAGCTTTCTTT
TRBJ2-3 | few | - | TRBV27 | CASSLFTTDTQYF | TGTGCCAGCAGTTTATTCACCACAGATACGCAGTATTTT
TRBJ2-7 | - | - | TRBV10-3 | CAIRGEVGGNEQYF | TGTGCCATCAGAGGAGAAGTTGGAGGTAACGAGCAGTACTTC
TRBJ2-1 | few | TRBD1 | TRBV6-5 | CASRRRTGGYNNEQFF | TGTGCCAGCAGACGACGGACAGGGGGCTATAACAATGAGCAGTTCTTC
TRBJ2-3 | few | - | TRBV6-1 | CASSEGRSRFTQYF | TGTGCCAGCAGTGAAGGCAGGAGTCGTTTCACGCAGTATTTT
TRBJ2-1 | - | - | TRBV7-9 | CASSPQGMVGEQFF | TGTGCCAGCAGCCCGCAGGGGATGGTCGGTGAGCAGTTCTTC
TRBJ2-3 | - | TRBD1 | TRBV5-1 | CAGSFGTGFADTQYF | TGCGCCGGCAGCTTCGGGACAGGGTTTGCAGATACGCAGTATTTT
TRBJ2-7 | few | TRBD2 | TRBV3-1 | CASSQAGLPYEQYF | TGTGCCAGCAGCCAAGCGGGACTACCCTACGAGCAGTACTTC
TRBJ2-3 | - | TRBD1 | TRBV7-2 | CASSLGVTGIEDTQYF | TGTGCCAGCAGCTTAGGAGTGACAGGGATTGAGGATACGCAGTATTTT
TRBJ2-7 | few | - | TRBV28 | CASSGAGLLYEQYF | TGTGCCAGCAGCGGGGCGGGACTCCTGTACGAGCAGTACTTC
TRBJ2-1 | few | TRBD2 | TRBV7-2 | CASSRLAGNNEQFF | TGTGCCAGCAGCAGACTAGCGGGCAACAATGAGCAGTTCTTC
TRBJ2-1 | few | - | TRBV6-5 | CASSYSTGGRLFEQFF | TGTGCCAGCAGTTACTCGACCGGAGGGCGGCTTTTTGAGCAGTTCTTC
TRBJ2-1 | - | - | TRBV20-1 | CSASRLSSYNEQFF | TGCAGTGCTAGTCGCCTAAGCTCCTACAATGAGCAGTTCTTC
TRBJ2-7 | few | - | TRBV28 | CASSPPGRESYEQYF | TGTGCCAGCAGTCCTCCGGGACGGGAGTCCTACGAGCAGTACTTC
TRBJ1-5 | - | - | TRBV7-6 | CASSLDGCAKRGNQPQHF | TGTGCCAGCAGCTTAGATGGGTGTGCAAAACGGGGTAATCAGCCCCAGCATTTT
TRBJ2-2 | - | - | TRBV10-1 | CASSTMGTGELFF | TGCGCCAGCAGTACCATGGGAACCGGGGAGCTGTTTTTT
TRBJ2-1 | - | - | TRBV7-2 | CASSLAGAGLNNEQFF | TGTGCCAGCAGCTTAGCGGGGGCAGGCCTTAACAATGAGCAGTTCTTC
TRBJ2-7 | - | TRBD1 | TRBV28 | CATRQGSTYNEQYF | TGTGCCACCCGACAGGGGTCGACCTACAATGAGCAGTACTTC
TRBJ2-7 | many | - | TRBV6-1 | CASSTEQGYEQYF | TGTGCCAGCAGCACTGAACAGGGCTACGAGCAGTACTTC
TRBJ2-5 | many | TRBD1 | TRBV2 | CASSERTGKETQYF | TGTGCCAGCAGTGAGAGGACAGGGAAAGAGACCCAGTACTTC
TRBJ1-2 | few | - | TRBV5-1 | CASSSVGLSEDYGYTF | TGCGCCAGCAGCTCAGTCGGGCTTTCAGAGGACTATGGCTACACCTTC
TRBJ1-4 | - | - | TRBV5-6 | CASSWGRPVHNEKLFF | TGTGCCAGCAGCTGGGGACGGCCCGTTCATAATGAAAAACTGTTTTTT
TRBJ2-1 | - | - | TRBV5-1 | CASSFNSPYNEQFF | TGCGCCAGCAGCTTTAATAGCCCCTACAATGAGCAGTTCTTC
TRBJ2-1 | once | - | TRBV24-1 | CATSDPVTGSVDEQFF | TGTGCCACCAGTGATCCTGTAACAGGGTCCGTCGATGAGCAGTTCTTC
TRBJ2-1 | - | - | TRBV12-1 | CASSLPTGFLHHEQFF | TGTGCCAGCAGCTTACCCACTGGATTTCTTCACCATGAGCAGTTCTTC
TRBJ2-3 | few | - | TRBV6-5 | CASRPSGSRSTYTQYF | TGTGCCAGCAGGCCGTCGGGGAGCAGGTCTACTTATACGCAGTATTTT
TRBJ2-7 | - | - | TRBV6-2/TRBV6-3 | CASSPVGPGEQYF | TGTGCCAGCAGTCCAGTAGGCCCTGGGGAGCAGTACTTC
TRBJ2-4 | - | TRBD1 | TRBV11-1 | CASSRGQRTTGVAKNIQYF | TGTGCCAGCAGCCGGGGACAGAGGACAACCGGGGTAGCCAAAAACATTCAGTACTTC
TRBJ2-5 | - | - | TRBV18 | CASSPPTRRQETQYF | TGTGCCAGCTCACCACCGACCCGGCGTCAAGAGACCCAGTACTTC
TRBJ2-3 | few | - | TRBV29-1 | CSVARRASTDTQYF | TGCAGCGTTGCGCGTCGTGCTAGCACAGATACGCAGTATTTT
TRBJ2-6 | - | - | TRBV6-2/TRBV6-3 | CASSSINPGLLSGANVLTF | TGTGCCAGCAGCTCAATTAATCCGGGACTCCTCTCTGGGGCCAACGTCCTGACTTTC
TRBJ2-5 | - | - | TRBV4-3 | CASSQDRARGTQETQYF | TGCGCCAGCAGCCAAGATAGGGCCAGGGGCACTCAAGAGACCCAGTACTTC
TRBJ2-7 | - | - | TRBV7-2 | CASSFGTREQYF | TGTGCCAGCAGCTTCGGGACGAGGGAGCAGTACTTC
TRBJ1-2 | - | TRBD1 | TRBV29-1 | CSALTGAGLNYGYTF | TGCAGCGCCCTGACAGGGGCGGGTTTGAACTATGGCTACACCTTC
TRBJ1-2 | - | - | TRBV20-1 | CRCGGLNGYTF | TGCAGATGCGGGGGGCTCAATGGCTACACCTTC
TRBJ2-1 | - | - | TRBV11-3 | CASSLEFRPTRPYNEQFF | TGTGCCAGCAGCTTAGAGTTTCGGCCGACCCGACCCTACAATGAGCAGTTCTTC
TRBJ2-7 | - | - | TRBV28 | CASSLIISEQYF | TGTGCCAGCAGTCTAATAATCTCCGAGCAGTACTTC
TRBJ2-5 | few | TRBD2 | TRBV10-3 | CAISELGGIGETQYF | TGTGCCATCAGTGAGTTGGGGGGGATCGGAGAGACCCAGTACTTC
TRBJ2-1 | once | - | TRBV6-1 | CASSEGLGVSSYNEQFF | TGTGCCAGCAGTGAAGGATTAGGGGTCAGCTCCTACAATGAGCAGTTCTTC
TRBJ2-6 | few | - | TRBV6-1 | CASSWGTLDSGANVLTF | TGTGCCAGCAGCTGGGGGACTTTGGACTCTGGGGCCAACGTCCTGACTTTC
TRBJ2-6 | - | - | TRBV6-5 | CASSYLGQGRGANVLTF | TGTGCCAGCAGTTATCTCGGTCAGGGGAGAGGGGCCAACGTCCTGACTTTC
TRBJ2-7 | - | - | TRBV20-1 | CSATGQKSNSYEQYF | TGCAGTGCTACCGGACAGAAATCGAACTCCTACGAGCAGTACTTC
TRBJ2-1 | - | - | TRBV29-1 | CSVDPFPHGDSYNEQFF | TGCAGCGTTGACCCCTTCCCTCACGGGGACTCCTACAATGAGCAGTTCTTC
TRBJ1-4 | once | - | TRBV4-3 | CASSQDFGGDEKLFF | TGCGCCAGCAGCCAAGATTTCGGGGGGGATGAAAAACTGTTTTTT
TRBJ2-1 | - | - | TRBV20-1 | CSARRLGTYNEQFF | TGCAGTGCTAGAAGACTAGGCACCTACAATGAGCAGTTCTTC
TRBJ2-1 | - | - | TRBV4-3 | CASSQDGEGLFNEQFF | TGCGCCAGCAGCCAAGACGGTGAGGGCTTGTTCAATGAGCAGTTCTTC
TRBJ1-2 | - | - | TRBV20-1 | CSARDLWERSYGYTF | TGCAGTGCTAGAGATCTCTGGGAGAGGAGCTATGGCTACACCTTC